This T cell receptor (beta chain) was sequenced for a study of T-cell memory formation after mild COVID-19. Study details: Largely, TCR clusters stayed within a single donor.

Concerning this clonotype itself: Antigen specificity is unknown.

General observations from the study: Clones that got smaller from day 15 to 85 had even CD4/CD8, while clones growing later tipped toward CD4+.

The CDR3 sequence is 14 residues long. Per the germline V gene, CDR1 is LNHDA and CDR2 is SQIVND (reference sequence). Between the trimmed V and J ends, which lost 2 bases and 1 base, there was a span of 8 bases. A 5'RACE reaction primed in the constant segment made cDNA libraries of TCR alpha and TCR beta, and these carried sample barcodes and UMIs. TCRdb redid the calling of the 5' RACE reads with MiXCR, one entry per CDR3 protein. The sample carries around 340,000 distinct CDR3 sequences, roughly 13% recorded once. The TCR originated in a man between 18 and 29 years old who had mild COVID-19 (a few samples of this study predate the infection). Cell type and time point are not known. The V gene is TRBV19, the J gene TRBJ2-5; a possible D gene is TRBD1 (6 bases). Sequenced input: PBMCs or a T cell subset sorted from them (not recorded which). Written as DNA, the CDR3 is TGTGCCAGTAGTATATCAGGGGTCCAAGAGACCCAGTACTTC. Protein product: CASSISGVQETQYF.